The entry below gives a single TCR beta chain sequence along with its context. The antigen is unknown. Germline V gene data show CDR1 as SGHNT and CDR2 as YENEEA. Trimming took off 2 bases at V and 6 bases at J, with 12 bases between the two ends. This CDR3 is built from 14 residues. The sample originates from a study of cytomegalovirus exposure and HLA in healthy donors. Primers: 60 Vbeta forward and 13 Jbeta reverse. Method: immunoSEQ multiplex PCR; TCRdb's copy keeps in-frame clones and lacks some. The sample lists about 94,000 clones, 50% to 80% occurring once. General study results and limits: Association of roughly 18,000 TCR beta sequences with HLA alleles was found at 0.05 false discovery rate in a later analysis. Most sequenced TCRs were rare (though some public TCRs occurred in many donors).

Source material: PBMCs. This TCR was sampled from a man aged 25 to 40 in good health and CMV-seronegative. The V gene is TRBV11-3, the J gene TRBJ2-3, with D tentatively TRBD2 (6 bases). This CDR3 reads CASSLTAAGDTQYF. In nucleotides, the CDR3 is TGTGCCAGCAGCTTAACCGCGGCGGGGGATACGCAGTATTTT.